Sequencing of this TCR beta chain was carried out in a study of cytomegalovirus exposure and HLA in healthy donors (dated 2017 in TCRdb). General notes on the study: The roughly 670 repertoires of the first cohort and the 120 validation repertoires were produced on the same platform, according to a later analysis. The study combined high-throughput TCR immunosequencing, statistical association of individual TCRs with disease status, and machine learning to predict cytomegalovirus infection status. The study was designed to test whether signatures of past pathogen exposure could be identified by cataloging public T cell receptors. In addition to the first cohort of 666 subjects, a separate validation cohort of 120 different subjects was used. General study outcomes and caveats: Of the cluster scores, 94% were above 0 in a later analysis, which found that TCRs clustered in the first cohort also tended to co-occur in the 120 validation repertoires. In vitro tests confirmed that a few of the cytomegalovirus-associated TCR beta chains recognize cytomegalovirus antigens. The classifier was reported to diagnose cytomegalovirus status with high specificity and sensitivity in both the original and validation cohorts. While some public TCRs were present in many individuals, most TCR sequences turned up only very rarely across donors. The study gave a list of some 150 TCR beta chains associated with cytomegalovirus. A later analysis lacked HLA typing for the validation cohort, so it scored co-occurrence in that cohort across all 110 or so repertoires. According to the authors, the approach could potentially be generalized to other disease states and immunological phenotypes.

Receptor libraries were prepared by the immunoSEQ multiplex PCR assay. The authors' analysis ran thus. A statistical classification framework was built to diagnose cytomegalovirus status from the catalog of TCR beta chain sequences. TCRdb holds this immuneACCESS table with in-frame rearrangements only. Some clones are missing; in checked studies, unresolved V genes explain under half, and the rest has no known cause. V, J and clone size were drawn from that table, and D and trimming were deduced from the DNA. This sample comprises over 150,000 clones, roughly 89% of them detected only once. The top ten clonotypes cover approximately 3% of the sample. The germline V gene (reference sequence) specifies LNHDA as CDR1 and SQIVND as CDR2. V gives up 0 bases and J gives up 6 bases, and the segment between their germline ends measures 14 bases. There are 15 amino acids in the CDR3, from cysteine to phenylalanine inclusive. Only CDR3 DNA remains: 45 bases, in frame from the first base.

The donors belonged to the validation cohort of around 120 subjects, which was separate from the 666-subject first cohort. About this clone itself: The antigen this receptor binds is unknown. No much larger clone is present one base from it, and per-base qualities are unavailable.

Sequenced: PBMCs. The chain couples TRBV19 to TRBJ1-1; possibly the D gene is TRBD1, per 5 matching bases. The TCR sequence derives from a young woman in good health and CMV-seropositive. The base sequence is TGTGCCAGTAGTATAGATCCGGTCAGGGTATCTGAAGCTTTCTTT. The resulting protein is CASSIDPVRVSEAFF.